Below, 24 T cell receptor beta chains from the same sample are listed, as sequenced in a study of regulatory and conventional T cells in breast cancer. TCRdb itself ran the PCR reads through MiXCR, one entry per CDR3 protein. The sample shows 9,500 to 13,000 distinct CDR3 sequences, nearly 35% of them seen only once. The sequencing input was conventional T cells from blood. Receptors originate from a male donor in good health.

The chain uses TRBV6-5 and TRBJ2-5, with D perhaps given as TRBD1 or TRBD2 (6 bases each). Germline V lookup: CDR1 MNHEY, CDR2 SVGAGI. This CDR3 spans 16 amino acids. V was clipped by 4 bases and J by 4 bases, with 19 bases between them. The CDR3 DNA reads as TGTGCCAGCAGTTCTGACCCGTGGGGGCGGGGAGAGACCCAGTACTTC. Residues: CASSSDPWGRGETQYF.

This clonotype was seen only a few times. The chain is built from TRBV12-3 or TRBV12-4 and TRBJ1-2, with 9 bases aligning to TRBD1. V lost 6 bases and J lost 6; bases outside the gene matches: 8. The CDR3 extends over 14 amino acids. The CDR3 loop is CASRLTGQGHGYTF. CDR3 sequence (DNA): TGTGCCAGCAGACTAACGGGACAGGGCCATGGCTACACCTTC.

To note about this clonotype: An end of the junction differs from the germline gene, which may be a read error. The chain links TRBV7-2 to TRBJ1-1; 7 bases match TRBD1. Germline CDR1 SGHTA, CDR2 FQGNSA. The CDR3 runs to 14 residues. The CDR3 is CASSMTGLGSEASF. In DNA form, the CDR3 reads TGTGCCAGCAGCATGACAGGGCTTGGCTCTGAAGCTTCCTTT.

In this sample, this clonotype is medium-sized. This CDR3 is CASSLAGGLGDTQYF. As DNA, the CDR3 is TGCGCCAGCAGCTTGGCCGGGGGTTTAGGAGATACGCAGTATTTT. This chain joins TRBV5-1 and TRBJ2-3, with D tentatively TRBD2 (6 bases). The CDR3 extends over 15 amino acids. Per germline, CDR1 SGHRS and CDR2 YFSETQ. The V gene lost 0 bases and the J gene lost 5 bases, with 13 bases spanning the gap.

The V gene is TRBV29-1, the J gene TRBJ1-1; possibly TRBD1 for D (6 bases). The length of the CDR3 is 14 residues. Germline CDR1 and CDR2: SQVTM and ANQGSEA. Trimming stripped 7 bases from V and 3 bases from J, with 18 bases between. DNA of the CDR3: TGCAGCGCCACCCAAGGGGGGGGCCACACTGAAGCTTTCTTT. This translates into CSATQGGGHTEAFF. Full variable domain (outside the CDR3, taken from reference TRBV29-1 and TRBJ1-1): SAVISQKPSRDICQRGTSLTIQCQVDSQVTMMFWYRQQPGQSLTLIATANQGSEATYESGFVIDKFPISRPNLTFSTLTVSNMSPEDSSIYLCSATQGGGHTEAFFGQGTRLTVV.

This clonotype was seen a handful of times. The V call is TRBV6-2 or TRBV6-3, the J call TRBJ2-3, with TRBD2 as a possible D gene (6 bases). The ends were cut back, 5 bases at V and 0 bases at J, with 12 bases in the middle. The CDR3 contains 15 residues. CDR1 is MNHEY and CDR2 is SVGEGT in the germline V gene. This chain's CDR3 is CASSRTIASTDTQYF. The CDR3 region has the DNA TGTGCCAGCAGTCGGACTATTGCTAGCACAGATACGCAGTATTTT.

The sample holds a few counts of this clonotype. This chain links TRBV20-1 with TRBJ1-6, with 7 bases lining up with TRBD1. Germline values: CDR1 DFQATT, CDR2 SNEGSKA (reference sequence). The length of the CDR3 is 14 residues. V lost 2 bases, J lost 7 bases, and 5 bases stayed unmatched. The DNA of the CDR3 is TGCAGTGCTAGATTCGACAGGGTGAATTCACCCCTCCACTTT. Translated, it gives CSARFDRVNSPLHF.

The chain couples TRBV30 to TRBJ1-6; D is undetermined. Deletions cut 3 bases from V and 8 bases from J, with 5 bases between. Germline-derived CDR1 and CDR2 are GTSNPN and SVGIG (reference sequence). CDR3 length: 11 amino acids. The CDR3 region is CAWRADSPLHF. Written as DNA, the CDR3 is TGTGCCTGGAGAGCAGATTCACCCCTCCACTTT.

The rearrangement uses TRBV7-2 and TRBJ2-1; perhaps TRBD2 as D (5 bases). The CDR3 loop spans 13 amino acids. V lost 1 base and J 9 bases, leaving 10 bases between the germline ends. Germline values: CDR1 SGHTA, CDR2 FQGNSA. The CDR3 protein is CASSLVGEGEQFF. The CDR3 coding sequence is TGTGCCAGCAGCTTAGTCGGGGAAGGTGAGCAGTTCTTC.

This clonotype was detected ten times or more. The chain carries TRBV9 and TRBJ2-2; D gene unclear. The CDR3 has 14 amino acids. In germline, CDR1 is SGDLS, CDR2 YYNGEE. The V gene lost 1 base and the J gene lost 0 bases, with 4 bases spanning the gap. CDR3 loop: CASSVNSNTGELFF. The CDR3 DNA reads TGTGCCAGCAGCGTAAATTCGAACACCGGGGAGCTGTTTTTT.

The chain recombines TRBV29-1 with TRBJ2-1; a weak D match, TRBD1 (6 bases). Trimming took 7 bases from V and 6 from J, leaving 22 bases between them. CDR3 length equals 15 residues. Germline lookup yields CDR1 SQVTM and CDR2 ANQGSEA. The CDR3 DNA follows: TGCAGCGCTCCCAGAGGCCAGGGGAGCTTCAATGAGCAGTTCTTC. This sequence encodes CSAPRGQGSFNEQFF.

V usage is TRBV28 and J usage is TRBJ2-7; D possibly uses TRBD1 or TRBD2 (5 bases each). From germline, CDR1 is MDHEN and CDR2 SYDVKM. This CDR3 is 13 amino acids long. Trimming stripped 1 base from V and 5 bases from J, with 9 bases between. CDR3 loop: CASSLLRGHEQYF. DNA for the CDR3: TGTGCCAGCAGTTTATTGAGGGGCCACGAGCAGTACTTC.

The table lists this clonotype with a few counts. The chain recombines TRBV7-8 with TRBJ1-1; D not resolved. V gave up 5 bases and J gave up 4 bases, with 20 bases separating them. The germline gives CDR1 SGHVS, CDR2 FQNEAQ. CDR3 length equals 16 residues. The CDR3 region is CASSLRTLPGGTEAFF. Here the CDR3 DNA reads TGTGCCAGCAGCCTACGGACTTTGCCAGGAGGCACTGAAGCTTTCTTT.

Notes on this clonotype: This may stem from a read error, because a much larger clone lies one nucleotide away. This chain joins TRBV9 and TRBJ1-2, with a tentative D call TRBD1 (5 bases). The length of the CDR3 is 14 residues. V gave up 4 bases and J gave up 2 bases, with 12 bases separating them. CDR1 is SGDLS, CDR2 YYNGEE, per germline. CDR3 in DNA: TGTGCCAGCAGCCCCCGGGCAGGGAACTATGGCTACACCTTC. Amino acids: CASSPRAGNYGYTF.

This clonotype was seen a few times. V is TRBV6-1 and J is TRBJ2-6; no clear D gene. Germline V gene sequence: CDR1 MNHNS, CDR2 SASEGT. V was clipped by 2 bases and J by 0 bases, with 5 bases between them. The length of the CDR3 is 15 residues. CDR3 sequence (DNA): TGTGCCAGCAGTGAAAAGGCCTCTGGGGCCAACGTCCTGACTTTC. It is translated as CASSEKASGANVLTF.

The chain uses TRBV20-1 and TRBJ1-5; 7 bases are a match to TRBD1. The CDR3 spans 15 residues. The V gene end was trimmed by 6 bases and the J gene end by 1 base; junction bases not matched to a gene: 9. CDR1 and CDR2 from the germline V gene are DFQATT and SNEGSKA (reference sequence). Here the CDR3 reads CSAMNRGRSNQPQHF. The CDR3 nucleotides read TGCAGTGCAATGAACAGGGGAAGGAGCAATCAGCCCCAGCATTTT.

This clonotype is deemed medium-sized (0.01 to 0.1%). The rearrangement joins TRBV12-3 or TRBV12-4 to TRBJ2-7, with 7 bases that match TRBD2. V gave up 3 bases and J gave up 4 bases; unmatched junction bases: 9. The CDR3 runs to 15 residues. The CDR3: CASSLRGWGGYEQYF. The DNA for the CDR3 is TGTGCCAGCAGTTTGCGCGGATGGGGGGGATACGAGCAGTACTTC.

Turning to this clonotype: A much bigger clone sits one base away, suggesting this may be a read error. The chain carries TRBV30 and TRBJ2-5; tentative D call: TRBD2 (6 bases). Germline loops: CDR1 GTSNPN, CDR2 SVGIG (reference sequence). The germline V and J ends were trimmed by 4 bases and 4 bases, with 16 bases remaining between them. CDR3 length equals 14 residues. The CDR3 nucleotides read TGTGCCTGGACTAGGAGGGGAGGAAGAGAGACCCAGTACTTC. Its translation is CAWTRRGGRETQYF.

In regard to this clonotype: The junction does not match germline at one end; this may be a read error. The chain employs TRBV7-2 and TRBJ2-3; 11 bases align to TRBD2. Germline V gene data show CDR1 as SGHTA and CDR2 as FQGNSA. The CDR3 spans 16 residues. CDR3 in amino acids: CASSLELAGVSDTQCF. CDR3 bases: TGTGCCAGCAGCTTAGAACTAGCGGGGGTGTCAGATACGCAGTGTTTT.

The V and J genes are TRBV6-6 and TRBJ2-2; D is undetermined. With 5 bases removed from V and 1 base from J, the gap between germline ends came to 11 bases. Per the germline V gene, CDR1 is MNHNY and CDR2 is SVGAGI (reference sequence). CDR3 length equals 15 residues. The CDR3 region has the DNA TGTGCCAGCAGTCCCCCGAGGCTGAACACCGGGGAGCTGTTTTTT. It encodes CASSPPRLNTGELFF.

The chain carries TRBV20-1 and TRBJ1-5; the D gene is possibly TRBD1 (5 bases). This CDR3 comprises 15 residues. Trimming removed 3 bases from V and 2 bases from J, with 14 bases in between. CDR1 is DFQATT, CDR2 SNEGSKA, per germline (reference sequence). The CDR3 nucleotides read TGCAGTGCTAGTTCAGGGAAGGGCGGCAATCAGCCCCAGCATTTT. Protein product: CSASSGKGGNQPQHF.

A few counts support this clonotype. J is TRBJ2-3 and V is TRBV20-1; 9 nucleotides align to TRBD2. This CDR3 is 14 amino acids long. The V gene's germline CDR1 is DFQATT and CDR2 SNEGSKA (reference sequence). Trimming at V came to 3 bases and at J to 7 bases, leaving 8 bases not matched to a gene. CDR3 in amino acids: CSARERGAVNTQYF. DNA for the CDR3: TGCAGTGCTAGGGAGCGGGGGGCGGTCAATACGCAGTATTTT.

This clonotype was seen only a few times. CDR3 coding DNA: TGCGCCAGCACCCCCGGGGGCTCTGGGGCCAACGTCCTGACTTTC. The encoded protein is CASTPGGSGANVLTF. The chain uses TRBV5-1 and TRBJ2-6, with a tentative D call TRBD2 (6 bases). Trimming took off 6 bases at V and 0 bases at J, with 10 bases between the two ends. Germline CDR1 reads SGHRS; CDR2 reads YFSETQ. This CDR3 spans 15 amino acids.

The chain joins TRBV18 to TRBJ2-5; weak D call: TRBD2 (6 bases). The germline V and J ends were trimmed by 8 bases and 5 bases, with 9 bases remaining between them. This CDR3 is built from 11 residues. Germline assignment: CDR1 KGHSH and CDR2 LQKENI. As DNA, the CDR3 is TGTGCCAGCCAACGGGGGGAGACCCAGTACTTC. Encoded protein: CASQRGETQYF.